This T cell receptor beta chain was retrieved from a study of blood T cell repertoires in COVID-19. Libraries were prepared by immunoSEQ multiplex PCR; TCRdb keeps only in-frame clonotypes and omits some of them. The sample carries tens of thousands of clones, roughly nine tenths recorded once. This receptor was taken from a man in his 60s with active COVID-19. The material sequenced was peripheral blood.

The CDR3 DNA is TGTGCCAGCAGCCTCCAGACAGGGTTCTCTGGAAACACCATATATTTT. Its translation: CASSLQTGFSGNTIYF. This rearrangement joins TRBV11-2 to TRBJ1-3; 7 bases agree with TRBD1. This CDR3 is built from 16 residues. Looked up from germline, CDR1 is SGHAT and CDR2 is FQNNGV. The trim removed 5 bases at V and 0 bases at J, leaving 7 bases unmatched.